This T cell receptor (beta chain) was documented in a study of T cell repertoires in cytomegalovirus infection. Study-wide background: Researchers turned to recently identified HLA-C-restricted CMV epitopes as well as well-studied HLA-B-restricted ones. A matching HLA type, together with CMV infection, was signaled by public TCR beta signatures. Broader study findings: Summed public TCR beta family frequency identified CMV carriers bearing the relevant HLA.

This clonotype has a count of ten or more. What it binds is not known. The V gene end was trimmed by 3 bases and the J gene end by 4 bases; junction bases not matched to a gene: 6. CDR3 length: 15 residues. TCRdb reprocessed the reads with MiXCR, giving one entry per CDR3 protein. The sample has approximately 910,000 distinct CDR3 sequences, roughly 30% seen once. The chain has TRBV12-3 or TRBV12-4 and TRBJ2-3, with TRBD1 matching over 8 bases. This sample comprised cultured CD8+ T cells from PBMCs, obtained from culture after CMV antigen stimulation. The receptor was isolated from a human donor in good health (CMV status not recorded). Some clones in this sample may be carry-over from other donors' samples. CDR3 DNA: TGTGCCAGCAGTTTGGCAGGGGGCTTTGCAGATACGCAGTATTTT. Translated, it gives CASSLAGGFADTQYF.